The 17 T cell receptor beta chains below all came from one sample that was sequenced in a study of preoperative IRX-2 immunotherapy in early breast cancer. The treatment was: preoperative locoregional IRX-2 cytokine immunotherapy. Sequencing used immunoSEQ multiplex PCR; TCRdb keeps in-frame clones, though not all of them. In the table there are 20,000 to 30,000 clones, about four fifths of which are singletons. The sequences come from lymph node tissue, collected before IRX-2 immunotherapy. These receptors were collected from a human donor with breast cancer.

V gene TRBV6-8 combines with J gene TRBJ1-5; D gene uncertain. Germline-derived CDR1 and CDR2 are MNHGY and SAAAGT. V lost 2 bases and J lost 4, with 9 bases in between. This CDR3 has 14 amino acids. CDR3 region: CASSYATANQPQHF. In DNA form, the CDR3 reads TGTGCCAGCAGTTACGCCACAGCGAATCAGCCCCAGCATTTT.

This rearrangement joins TRBV19 to TRBJ1-6; 7 bases map to TRBD1. The CDR3 length is 15 residues. Trimming at V came to 7 bases and at J to 6 bases, leaving 9 bases not matched to a gene. Germline V gives CDR1 LNHDA, CDR2 SQIVND (reference sequence). In DNA form, the CDR3 reads TGTGCCAGTACCCTACAGGGGCCAGGTAATTCACCCCTCCACTTT. It is translated as CASTLQGPGNSPLHF.

The chain recombines TRBV28 with TRBJ1-2; D possibly corresponds to TRBD1 (6 bases). The germline CDR1 and CDR2 sequences are MDHEN and SYDVKM. The CDR3 is 15 residues long. V lost 4 bases to trimming and J lost 0 bases, with 12 bases between them. The DNA of the CDR3 is TGTGCCAGCAGTTCCCTGACAGGATCTAACTATGGCTACACCTTC. Protein sequence: CASSSLTGSNYGYTF.

V and J are TRBV23-1 and TRBJ2-3, with 8 bases matching TRBD2. TRBV23-1 is sorted into the ORF group, with uncertain function. The ends lost 6 bases at V and 3 bases at J; junction bases unmatched: 5. This CDR3 spans 14 amino acids. The CDR3, as DNA: TGCGCCAGCAGCTTGGGGACTAGGACAGATACGCAGTATTTT. Protein sequence: CASSLGTRTDTQYF.

The chain is built from TRBV12-2 and TRBJ1-6. TRBV12-2 is an annotated pseudogene. CDR3 length: 18 amino acids. The CDR3: CAPAGEFLTSSYNSPLHF. DNA of the CDR3: TGTGCCCCAGCTGGGGAGTTCCTTACTAGCTCCTATAATTCACCCCTCCACTTT.

This clone was seen a single time. The chain links TRBV6-8 to TRBJ1-2; D gene unclear. Per the germline V gene, CDR1 is MNHGY and CDR2 is SAAAGT. V lost 5 bases, J lost 4 bases, and 11 bases lay in between. The CDR3 runs to 13 residues. The CDR3 loop reads CASSEDGTYGYTF. The CDR3 DNA reads TGTGCCAGCAGTGAGGACGGCACCTATGGCTACACCTTC.

V usage is TRBV6-8 and J usage is TRBJ2-3, with D uncertain. The V and J ends lost 2 bases and 2 bases respectively, with 11 bases between them. This CDR3 comprises 15 residues. Per germline, CDR1 MNHGY and CDR2 SAAAGT. CDR3 sequence reads: CASSYPNNPTDTQYF. DNA for the CDR3: TGTGCCAGCAGTTACCCCAACAACCCCACAGATACGCAGTATTTT.

The chain joins TRBV6-8 to TRBJ1-1; D not certain. Deletions cut 6 bases from V and 1 base from J, with 12 bases between. Germline V CDR1 and CDR2: MNHGY, SAAAGT. CDR3 length equals 14 residues. Here the CDR3 reads CASSEGPANTEAFF. The DNA of the CDR3 is TGTGCCAGCAGCGAAGGCCCGGCGAACACTGAAGCTTTCTTT.

The V gene is TRBV28, the J gene TRBJ1-2; D ambiguous. CDR3 length equals 15 residues. Germline V gene data show CDR1 as MDHEN and CDR2 as SYDVKM. V was pared by 4 bases and J by 4 bases, with 16 bases between. The CDR3 protein is CASSYQLGRGYGYTF. Here the CDR3 DNA reads TGTGCCAGCAGTTACCAGCTCGGACGGGGCTATGGCTACACCTTC.

The V call is TRBV15, the J call TRBJ2-7, with 9 bases that match TRBD1. This CDR3 comprises 14 residues. Germline V gives CDR1 LNHNV, CDR2 YYDKDF (reference sequence). J was trimmed by 0 bases and V by 7 bases; bases with no gene match: 4. The CDR3 protein is CATTRDRASYEQYF. Written as DNA, the CDR3 is TGTGCCACCACCCGGGACAGGGCCTCCTACGAGCAGTACTTC.

The V gene is TRBV11-3, the J gene TRBJ2-5, with D perhaps TRBD1 (5 bases). The CDR3 has 16 residues. Germline-derived CDR1 and CDR2 are SGHNT and YENEEA. V lost 4 bases and J lost 2, with 17 bases in between. The CDR3 loop reads CASSSSPGPPQETQYF. CDR3 bases: TGTGCCAGCAGCTCCTCCCCAGGGCCACCACAAGAGACCCAGTACTTC.

The chain combines TRBV11-3 with TRBJ2-3, with 7 bases matching TRBD2. CDR3 size: 16 residues. CDR1 SGHNT and CDR2 YENEEA come from the germline V gene. Trimming removed 2 bases from V and 0 bases from J; junction bases left unmatched: 5. DNA for the CDR3: TGTGCCAGCAGCTTAATAGCGGGTGCTAGCACAGATACGCAGTATTTT. Translating gives CASSLIAGASTDTQYF.

In this sample, this clone turned up once. V gene TRBV6-1 combines with J gene TRBJ2-3, with TRBD2 matching 7 bases. V shed 1 base, J shed 2 bases, and the junction held 15 bases outside the gene matches. The V gene's germline CDR1 is MNHNS and CDR2 SASEGT. The CDR3 has 19 residues. The CDR3 DNA follows: TGTGCCAGCAGTGAAGGGCGGTTGCGGGGGTCCCCCTACACAGATACGCAGTATTTT. Translated, it gives CASSEGRLRGSPYTDTQYF.

This chain uses TRBV15 with TRBJ1-4, with a tentative D call TRBD1 (5 bases). This CDR3 contains 14 residues. With 0 bases removed from V and 7 bases from J, the gap between germline ends came to 9 bases. CDR1 and CDR2 from the germline V gene are LNHNV and YYDKDF (reference sequence). CDR3 loop: CATSRDAGREKLFF. Written as DNA, the CDR3 is TGTGCCACCAGCAGAGATGCAGGGCGTGAAAAACTGTTTTTT.

The gene calls are TRBV19 and TRBJ2-3; TRBD1 matches 11 bases. Per germline, CDR1 LNHDA and CDR2 SQIVND (reference sequence). V dropped 0 bases and J dropped 8; count of bases not matched to a gene: 4. The CDR3 totals 15 residues. The CDR3 sequence: CASSIDGTGGTTQYF. CDR3 DNA sequence: TGTGCCAGTAGTATAGATGGGACAGGGGGAACTACGCAGTATTTT. Full variable domain (missing parts from reference TRBV19 and TRBJ2-3): DGGITQSPKYLFRKEGQNVTLSCEQNLNHDAMYWYRQDPGQGLRLIYYSQIVNDFQKGDIAEGYSVSREKKESFPLTVTSAQKNPTAFYLCASSIDGTGGTTQYFGPGTRLTVL.

J is TRBJ2-7 and V is TRBV30, with D possibly matching TRBD2 (6 bases). The CDR3 contains 13 residues. Trimming removed 3 bases at V and 3 bases at J, with 12 bases between. Germline V gives CDR1 GTSNPN, CDR2 SVGIG (reference sequence). CDR3 protein: CAWRGRSSYEQYF. In DNA, the CDR3 is TGTGCCTGGAGGGGGAGGAGCAGCTACGAGCAGTACTTC.

The V call is TRBV1, the J call TRBJ1-6; the listed D gene, TRBD1, was not tested against the DNA. TRBV1 is flagged as a pseudogene. The CDR3 length is 16 residues. The CDR3 region is CASSQERTGHRGTLHF. CDR3 DNA: TGCGCCAGCAGCCAAGAACGGACAGGGCACCGGGGGACCCTCCACTTT.